This record looks at one T cell receptor beta chain sequence and its context. Source study methods: Using reference gene primer amplification, nucleated cell counts were estimated. The method was immunoSEQ multiplex PCR; TCRdb's version includes in-frame clones alone and lacks a portion of them. V, J and clone size derive from that table, while D and trimming were established from the DNA sequence. The data contain about 260,000 clones, around 86% of them singletons. These data belong to a study of blood T cell repertoires in COVID-19. About the research overall: Both acute and convalescent COVID-19 samples were obtained from the United States, Italy and Spain. PBMCs, B-cell-depleted T cells, or T cells were the source of the cDNA or gDNA that made up the material.

Germline loops: CDR1 WSHSY, CDR2 SAAADI. CDR3 size: 18 residues. Unmatched junction bases numbered 7, after V lost 2 bases and J lost 0 bases. The receptor was isolated from a human donor in a cohort sampled during active COVID-19. The sample was peripheral blood. V is TRBV10-2 and J is TRBJ2-6; 7 positions match TRBD1. CDR3 loop: CASSEGDSPYSGANVLTF. The CDR3 bases are TGCGCCAGCAGTGAGGGGGACAGTCCATACTCTGGGGCCAACGTCCTGACTTTC.